The source of this TCR beta chain is a study of cytomegalovirus exposure and HLA in healthy donors. This table comes from immunoSEQ multiplex PCR, and its TCRdb copy is limited to in-frame clones, with some not included. The data show just over 80,000 clones, about 95% seen once. Germline V gene lookup returns CDR1 SGHDN and CDR2 FVKESK. Trimming pared 6 bases from V and 7 bases from J, leaving 10 bases between. The CDR3 spans 13 residues. The sequenced material came from PBMCs. This TCR derives from a woman aged 18-30 years in good health and CMV-seronegative. The chain has TRBV14 and TRBJ1-6, with D perhaps matching TRBD1 (5 bases). DNA of the CDR3: TGTGCCAGCAGGTTCGGGGGAAATTCACCCCTCCACTTT. Encoded protein: CASRFGGNSPLHF. Using reference TRBV14 and TRBJ1-6 for the parts outside the CDR3, the full variable domain is EAGVTQFPSHSVIEKGQTVTLRCDPISGHDNLYWYRRVMGKEIKFLLHFVKESKQDESGMPNNRFLAERTGGTYSTLKVQPAELEDSGVYFCASRFGGNSPLHFGNGTRLTVT.